This is a list of T cell receptor beta chains from one sample in a study of blood T cell repertoires in COVID-19. Profiled with immunoSEQ multiplex PCR; TCRdb holds only in-frame clones, not every one. Of hundreds of thousands of clones listed, roughly 85% are singletons. Sequencing was done on a sample of peripheral blood. All receptors come from a human donor in a cohort sampled during active COVID-19. Both conserved end residues are part of each CDR3.

cdr3_aa	v_call	j_call
CSGSFGGGAETQYF	TRBV29-1	TRBJ2-5
CASSLGTGQANYGYTF	TRBV7-9	TRBJ1-2
CASSSPGDISHEQYF	TRBV5-1	TRBJ2-7
CASSLAPVVYEQYF	TRBV7-9	TRBJ2-7
CASSPRQGAYVYGYTF	TRBV4-1	TRBJ1-2
CAWSPPTPLGRTEAFF	TRBV30	TRBJ1-1
CASRIQGDVKNIQYF	TRBV5-6	TRBJ2-4
CASSGTGGWESPLHF	TRBV11-2	TRBJ1-6
CASSYSDRFDSPLHF	TRBV6-5	TRBJ1-6
CASRPYTGEQFF	TRBV3-1/TRBV3-2	TRBJ2-1
CASSQDQATGGDQPQHF	TRBV4-2	TRBJ1-5
CASSLETGGVKLFF	TRBV5-1	TRBJ1-4
CASSLSGGTIYF	TRBV6-5	TRBJ1-3
CASSSPTHEQFF	TRBV6-5	TRBJ2-1
CASSEGIYTSGGRYEQYF	TRBV25-1	TRBJ2-7
CASSQGVRGMRQPQHF	TRBV4-1	TRBJ1-5
CASSFGLAGVYNEQFF	TRBV5-1	TRBJ2-1
CASSSSGAGVSTDTQYF	TRBV9	TRBJ2-3
CASSIDRDRDYGYTF	TRBV7-9	TRBJ1-2
CASSVRDRIYEQYF	TRBV18	TRBJ2-7
CASSLLGQGNQPQHF	TRBV5-6	TRBJ1-5
CASSLEGHYGYTF	TRBV7-3	TRBJ1-2
CASSGDSPLHF	TRBV2	TRBJ1-6
CASRRNTYNSPLHF	TRBV27	TRBJ1-6
CASSDGGNGKTQYF	TRBV25-1	TRBJ2-5
CATHSDRSDEQFF	TRBV10-3	TRBJ2-1
CASMDRRGNEQFF	TRBV10-2	TRBJ2-1
CASSVDSGFLGYEQYF	TRBV3-1/TRBV3-2	TRBJ2-7
CASGSREAATKETQYF	TRBV12-5	TRBJ2-5
CASSGQTNYGYTF	TRBV2	TRBJ1-2
CARPRQGKFTGELFF	TRBV4-2	TRBJ2-2
CATRTGADTEAFF	TRBV10-3	TRBJ1-1
CASSYLRDSGTEAFF	TRBV6-5	TRBJ1-1
CASSLVGGTPDRVIGYTF	TRBV5-1	TRBJ1-2
CASSRLAGGETQYF	TRBV21-1	TRBJ2-5
CASSQEEDLGTEAFF	TRBV4-2	TRBJ1-1
CASSGFSGGADTQYF	TRBV25-1	TRBJ2-3
CATEGGNTGELFF	TRBV24-1	TRBJ2-2
CASSRGSSGNTIYF	TRBV5-1	TRBJ1-3
CASSDPRTYEQYF	TRBV9	TRBJ2-7
CASSELYNEQFF	TRBV6-1	TRBJ2-1
CASSYSLNIQYF	TRBV6-2/TRBV6-3	TRBJ2-4
CASSTGTGAYGYTF	TRBV7-2	TRBJ1-2
CASSPGTGGLGYTF	TRBV28	TRBJ1-2
CASSSNFAGHPSGNEQFF	TRBV7-9	TRBJ2-1
CASSAQGIHTEAFF	TRBV7-3	TRBJ1-1
CASNGGDYEQYF	TRBV5-1	TRBJ2-7
CASSIGVYNSPLHF	TRBV19	TRBJ1-6
CASSIPGQGADTQYF	TRBV19	TRBJ2-3
CAWSVRSTEAFF	TRBV30	TRBJ1-1
CATKESTDTQYF	TRBV15	TRBJ2-3
CASRETSVAFLQFF	TRBV6-4	TRBJ2-1
CASSVDGGSGANVLTF	TRBV2	TRBJ2-6